The 32 T cell receptor beta chains in this list originate from one sample, sequenced in a study of shared clonotypes between healthy human individuals. The data were produced by immunoSEQ multiplex PCR, yet TCRdb's version contains in-frame clones alone and is incomplete. Here the sample spans fewer than 3 million clones, approximately 90% being singletons. The sample taken for sequencing was naive CD4+ T cells from PBMCs. Specified subset: CD45RA+ positively selected. The receptors were sampled from a man aged 18 to 30 in good health. Some clones in this sample may be carry-over from other donors' samples.

This clone was seen only once. V and J are TRBV15 and TRBJ2-3, with D hard to call. V was cut by 1 base and J by 2 bases, with 10 bases left in between. Germline assignment: CDR1 LNHNV and CDR2 YYDKDF (reference sequence). The CDR3 consists of 15 residues. CDR3 sequence reads: CATSRATGNTDTQYF. The CDR3 region has the DNA TGTGCCACCAGCAGAGCAACTGGTAACACAGATACGCAGTATTTT.

The V call is TRBV10-3, the J call TRBJ1-1; 10 bases are shared with TRBD1. Trimming removed 4 bases from V and 4 bases from J; junction bases left unmatched: 6. CDR3 size: 15 residues. Germline CDR1 ENHRY, CDR2 SYGVKD. CDR3 coding DNA: TGTGCCATCAGTGCAGACAGGGGGCTGGGCACTGAAGCTTTCTTT. This encodes CAISADRGLGTEAFF.

The chain couples TRBV19 to TRBJ2-2; 8 bases fit TRBD1. This CDR3 region has 14 residues. With 9 bases clipped from V and 2 bases from J, the junction kept 5 bases outside the gene matches. Germline values: CDR1 LNHDA, CDR2 SQIVND (reference sequence). The CDR3 region is CASRGQANTGELFF. The CDR3 DNA is TGTGCCAGCCGGGGACAGGCCAACACCGGGGAGCTGTTTTTT.

The genes are TRBV9 and TRBJ2-5, with a tentative D call TRBD2 (5 bases). V gave up 6 bases and J gave up 2 bases, with 17 bases separating them. The germline CDR1 and CDR2 sequences are SGDLS and YYNGEE. There are 15 residues in the CDR3. CDR3 DNA: TGTGCCAGCACCCCACGCGGAAGGACTCAAGAGACCCAGTACTTC. This translates into CASTPRGRTQETQYF.

This chain connects TRBV20-1 to TRBJ2-7; D not resolved. Germline CDR1 and CDR2: DFQATT and SNEGSKA (reference sequence). This CDR3 is built from 11 residues. V gave up 6 bases and J gave up 9 bases, with 15 bases separating them. The CDR3 nucleotides are TGCAGTGCCCCCCCAATGGCCCCGCAGTACTTC. As protein: CSAPPMAPQYF.

The chain employs TRBV5-1 and TRBJ2-5; weak D call: TRBD1 (7 bases). Trimming cost V 4 bases and J 6 bases, with 22 bases left between them. Germline V CDR1 and CDR2: SGHRS, YFSETQ. This CDR3 is 16 amino acids long. CDR3 DNA: TGCGCCAGCAGCCCGGGGCGCAGGGGGGAGATTAAGACCCAGTACTTC. Its translation is CASSPGRRGEIKTQYF.

The chain combines TRBV9 with TRBJ2-1; TRBD2 matches at 7 bases. J gave up 0 bases and V 2 bases, and 5 bases lay outside the gene matches. This CDR3 spans 16 amino acids. Germline CDR1 is SGDLS and CDR2 is YYNGEE. The CDR3 loop is CASSVGTTLSYNEQFF. CDR3 bases: TGTGCCAGCAGCGTGGGGACTACCCTCTCCTACAATGAGCAGTTCTTC.

The rearrangement links TRBV28 to TRBJ1-1, with 11 positions matching TRBD1. Looked up from germline, CDR1 is MDHEN and CDR2 is SYDVKM. The CDR3 loop spans 15 amino acids. V was clipped by 5 bases and J by 4 bases; unmatched bases: 6. This CDR3 reads CASSGGDRGSTEAFF. The CDR3 DNA reads TGTGCCAGCAGTGGAGGGGACAGGGGGAGCACTGAAGCTTTCTTT. Looking up the rest from reference TRBV28 and TRBJ1-1 gives the full variable domain: DVKVTQSSRYLVKRTGEKVFLECVQDMDHENMFWYRQDPGLGLRLIYFSYDVKMKEKGDIPEGYSVSREKKERFSLILESASTNQTSMYLCASSGGDRGSTEAFFGQGTRLTVV.

This clone was found once. This rearrangement joins TRBV9 to TRBJ2-7; TRBD1 is a possible D gene (6 bases). This CDR3 has 13 amino acids. Germline CDR1 SGDLS, CDR2 YYNGEE. V dropped 5 bases and J dropped 6 bases, with 15 bases sitting between them. In DNA form, the CDR3 reads TGTGCCAGCAGTATACAGGGTCTTGGCGAGCAGTACTTC. Its protein is CASSIQGLGEQYF. The variable domain in full, with the rest retrieved from reference TRBV9 and TRBJ2-7, is DSGVTQTPKHLITATGQRVTLRCSPRSGDLSVYWYQQSLDQGLQFLIQYYNGEERAKGNILERFSAQQFPDLHSELNLSSLELGDSALYFCASSIQGLGEQYFGPGTRLTVT.

The V call is TRBV7-2, the J call TRBJ1-1; D might be TRBD1 (6 bases). Germline V lookup: CDR1 SGHTA, CDR2 FQGNSA. The CDR3 extends over 14 amino acids. V lost 5 bases and J 1 base, leaving 11 bases between the germline ends. The CDR3 region is CASSLRTANTEAFF. The CDR3 nucleotides read TGTGCCAGCAGCCTCAGGACAGCGAACACTGAAGCTTTCTTT. Looking up the rest from reference TRBV7-2 and TRBJ1-1 gives the full variable domain: GAGVSQSPSNKVTEKGKDVELRCDPISGHTALYWYRQSLGQGLEFLIYFQGNSAPDKSGLPSDRFSAERTGGSVSTLTIQRTQQEDSAVYLCASSLRTANTEAFFGQGTRLTVV.

This clone was seen once. The genes are TRBV5-1 and TRBJ1-2; D is possibly TRBD1 (6 bases). CDR3 length equals 15 residues. Germline V gives CDR1 SGHRS, CDR2 YFSETQ. V was pared by 1 base and J by 2 bases, with 12 bases between. CDR3 sequence: CASSLRGAENYGYTF. CDR3 coding DNA: TGCGCCAGCAGCTTGCGGGGGGCTGAAAACTATGGCTACACCTTC.

The V gene is TRBV7-2, the J gene TRBJ1-2; 9 bases line up with TRBD1. The length of the CDR3 is 11 residues. The V gene end was trimmed by 5 bases and the J gene end by 14 bases; junction bases not matched to a gene: 6. CDR1 is SGHTA, CDR2 FQGNSA, per germline. The CDR3 bases are TGTGCCAGCAGCCAACAGGGGGCAGTTACCTTC. This encodes CASSQQGAVTF.

V gene TRBV28 combines with J gene TRBJ2-3; TRBD2 aligns across 10 bases. Germline CDR1 reads MDHEN; CDR2 reads SYDVKM. The V segment lost 7 bases and the J segment 4 bases; nucleotides outside the gene matches: 5. The CDR3 length is 14 residues. The CDR3, as DNA: TGTGCCAGCAACATAGCGGGAGGTCCAGATACGCAGTATTTT. Encoded protein: CASNIAGGPDTQYF.

This chain joins TRBV7-2 and TRBJ2-1; 7 nucleotides align to TRBD2. V lost 5 bases to trimming and J lost 3 bases; unmatched junction nucleotides: 13. Germline-derived CDR1 and CDR2 are SGHTA and FQGNSA. The CDR3 has 17 residues. The CDR3 coding sequence is TGTGCCAGCAGCCCCTTGAGAGGGAGGGCGAACTACAATGAGCAGTTCTTC. This encodes CASSPLRGRANYNEQFF.

The genes are TRBV7-6 and TRBJ1-5; 7 bases match TRBD1. CDR1 is SGHVS and CDR2 is FNYEAQ in the germline V gene. V trimming: 5 bases; J trimming: 5 bases; junction bases outside the gene matches: 9. The CDR3 has 15 residues. CDR3 DNA sequence: TGTGCCAGCAGCCCAACTGGCAGGGGGGATCAGCCCCAGCATTTT. Translation gives CASSPTGRGDQPQHF.

The chain combines TRBV5-8 with TRBJ2-2; no firm D call. V was clipped by 1 base and J by 8 bases, with 9 bases between them. The V gene's germline CDR1 is SGHTS and CDR2 YDEGEE. The CDR3 contains 13 residues. CDR3: CASSLFLGGELFF. Here the CDR3 DNA reads TGTGCCAGCAGCTTGTTTCTGGGAGGGGAGCTGTTTTTT. Complete variable domain (other parts from reference TRBV5-8 and TRBJ2-2): EAGVTQSPTHLIKTRGQQATLRCSPISGHTSVYWYQQALGLGLQFLLWYDEGEERNRGNFPPRFSGRQFPNYSSELNVNALELEDSALYLCASSLFLGGELFFGEGSRLTVL.

The rearrangement links TRBV7-9 to TRBJ1-3; tentatively, D is TRBD1 (6 bases). Germline CDR1 is SEHNR and CDR2 is FQNEAQ (reference sequence). Deletions cut 8 bases from V and 7 bases from J, with 24 bases between. This CDR3 has 16 residues. In DNA, the CDR3 is TGTGCCAGCTCCGTATCGGGGGCAGGTTTTGGGAACACCATATATTTT. It codes for CASSVSGAGFGNTIYF.

This sequence joins TRBV6-1 and TRBJ1-3; D is undetermined. CDR3 size: 16 residues. Germline V gives CDR1 MNHNS, CDR2 SASEGT. The germline V and J ends were trimmed by 1 base and 4 bases, with 14 bases remaining between them. CDR3 protein: CASSEEVTLGGNTIYF. DNA for the CDR3: TGTGCCAGCAGTGAAGAGGTGACCCTGGGGGGAAACACCATATATTTT.

The rearrangement joins TRBV5-4 to TRBJ1-4; no firm D call. CDR3 length: 15 residues. With 4 bases removed from V and 4 bases from J, the gap between germline ends came to 14 bases. Germline V gives CDR1 SGHNT, CDR2 YYREEE (reference sequence). The CDR3 region has the DNA TGTGCCAGCAGCACCGGAGGGCAGCTTAATGAAAAACTGTTTTTT. Its protein product is CASSTGGQLNEKLFF.

The gene calls are TRBV5-1 and TRBJ2-3; TRBD2 might be the D (5 bases). CDR1 is SGHRS and CDR2 is YFSETQ in the germline V gene. There are 13 residues in the CDR3. V dropped 4 bases and J dropped 2 bases, with 8 bases sitting between them. As DNA, the CDR3 is TGCGCCAGCAGCGCGGGCTTCACAGATACGCAGTATTTT. Translation: CASSAGFTDTQYF.

This clone was recorded only once. This chain links TRBV2 with TRBJ2-3; 7 bases agree with TRBD2. The CDR3 spans 18 residues. Germline trimming cut 0 bases from V and 2 bases from J; bases unmatched to any gene: 11. Germline V lookup: CDR1 SNHLY, CDR2 FYNNEI. CDR3 DNA: TGTGCCAGCAGTGAAGCAAACCGAGGACTAGTGTTCACAGATACGCAGTATTTT. This codes for CASSEANRGLVFTDTQYF.

V gene TRBV4-1 combines with J gene TRBJ1-1, with 7 bases lining up with TRBD1. The CDR3 has 16 residues. The junction had 8 bases not matched to a gene; V was cut back by 1 base and J by 3 bases. Germline V gene data show CDR1 as MGHRA and CDR2 as YSYEKL. For the CDR3, the DNA is TGCGCCAGCAGCCAAGGGACGAGGGGGCTTTACACTGAAGCTTTCTTT. It codes for CASSQGTRGLYTEAFF.

The chain joins TRBV9 to TRBJ1-5; D perhaps matches TRBD1 (5 bases). V dropped 3 bases and J dropped 5 bases, with 15 bases sitting between them. Germline CDR1 SGDLS, CDR2 YYNGEE. The CDR3 is 15 residues long. The CDR3 DNA reads as TGTGCCAGCAGCGCAGGGTGGGAGGGCTATCAGCCCCAGCATTTT. Translated, it gives CASSAGWEGYQPQHF.

The chain links TRBV9 to TRBJ2-7; no reliable D call. This CDR3 region has 14 residues. V was pared by 1 base and J by 3 bases, with 11 bases between. CDR1 is SGDLS and CDR2 is YYNGEE in the germline V gene. The CDR3 sequence is CASSVRTDGYEQYF. Written as DNA, the CDR3 is TGTGCCAGCAGCGTACGGACGGATGGCTACGAGCAGTACTTC.

The sample holds one count of this clone. The rearrangement links TRBV19 to TRBJ2-7; no firm D call. The V end was cut by 6 bases, the J end by 0 bases, with 12 bases between. Germline lookup yields CDR1 LNHDA and CDR2 SQIVND (reference sequence). The CDR3 contains 14 residues. The DNA for the CDR3 is TGTGCCAGTAGATCACCCGGCAACTCCTACGAGCAGTACTTC. It yields the protein CASRSPGNSYEQYF.

V and J are TRBV7-2 and TRBJ2-5; D possibly matches TRBD1 or TRBD2 (6 bases each). Deletions cut 4 bases from V and 5 bases from J, with 14 bases between. Germline V CDR1 and CDR2: SGHTA, FQGNSA. The CDR3 contains 14 residues. CDR3 amino acids: CASSSMRGVETQYF. In DNA form, the CDR3 reads TGTGCCAGCAGCTCCATGAGGGGGGTGGAGACCCAGTACTTC.

Comment on this clone: Other DNA sequences in the sample encode the same CDR3. The chain recombines TRBV2 with TRBJ2-1, with D unresolved. This CDR3 has 14 residues. The germline V gene encodes CDR1 SNHLY and CDR2 FYNNEI. Trimming stripped 3 bases from V and 0 bases from J, with 6 bases between. DNA of the CDR3: TGTGCCAGCAGTGAGCTCAGCTCCTACAATGAGCAGTTCTTC. It codes for CASSELSSYNEQFF. The whole variable domain, remainder taken from reference TRBV2 and TRBJ2-1, is EPEVTQTPSHQVTQMGQEVILRCVPISNHLYFYWYRQILGQKVEFLVSFYNNEISEKSEIFDDQFSVERPDGSNFTLKIRSTKLEDSAMYFCASSELSSYNEQFFGPGTRLTVL.

This chain uses TRBV5-6 with TRBJ1-2; D gene ambiguous. V lost 1 base to trimming and J lost 4 bases, with 11 bases between them. CDR3 size: 14 residues. Germline V lookup: CDR1 SGHDT, CDR2 YYEEEE. The CDR3 protein is CASSLWNRPYGYTF. Written as DNA, the CDR3 is TGTGCCAGCAGCTTGTGGAACAGACCCTATGGCTACACCTTC.

This clone was detected only once. This chain connects TRBV18 to TRBJ2-1, with TRBD2 matching over 12 bases. The V segment lost 3 bases and the J segment 10 bases; nucleotides outside the gene matches: 13. This CDR3 is built from 17 residues. CDR1 and CDR2 from the germline V gene are KGHSH and LQKENI. The CDR3 DNA follows: TGTGCCAGCTCACCCCGAACCAGCCTAGCGGGAGGGCCCGAGCAGTTCTTC. Protein product: CASSPRTSLAGGPEQFF.

The chain recombines TRBV30 with TRBJ1-3, with D possibly being TRBD1 (6 bases). With 1 base removed from V and 0 bases from J, the gap between germline ends came to 10 bases. This CDR3 contains 15 residues. In germline, CDR1 is GTSNPN, CDR2 SVGIG (reference sequence). CDR3 region: CAWSEGTSSGNTIYF. The CDR3 DNA reads as TGTGCCTGGAGTGAGGGGACAAGCTCTGGAAACACCATATATTTT.

This clone is a singleton in its sample. The same CDR3 can be traced to other DNA sequences in this sample. The chain is built from TRBV7-3 and TRBJ2-3; D remains ambiguous. This CDR3 has 12 residues. The V gene lost 1 base and the J gene lost 6 bases, with 5 bases spanning the gap. Germline V lookup: CDR1 SGHTA, CDR2 FQGTGA. The CDR3 DNA is TGTGCCAGCAGCTTAAATAGTGATACGCAGTATTTT. It specifies CASSLNSDTQYF.

This chain joins TRBV5-6 and TRBJ2-7; tentative D call: TRBD1 (5 bases). Germline CDR1 and CDR2: SGHDT and YYEEEE. This CDR3 is 16 amino acids long. Trimming shortened V by 1 base and J by 0 bases, and 14 bases separated the two germline ends. CDR3 protein: CASSLRLGVGSYEQYF. CDR3 in DNA: TGTGCCAGCAGCTTGAGGTTAGGGGTTGGCTCCTACGAGCAGTACTTC.